This TCR beta chain was recovered during a study of blood T cells in healthy people across ages. About the study: Using template switching, researchers captured about one barcoded beta molecule for each two T cells.

Peripheral blood was drawn, ten milliliters per donor. A sample-barcoded 5' primer and a J-beta primer mix were used in a second PCR of roughly 7 to 12 cycles. Sequencing recovered at least 3 million CDR3-containing paired-end reads from each sample. Each CDR3 protein gets one entry after TCRdb re-called the 5' RACE reads with MiXCR. The table shows about 1.7 million distinct CDR3 sequences, with 28% occurring only once. The CDR3 runs 15 residues. Trimming took 6 bases from V and 1 from J; bases not matched to a gene: 6. Per germline, CDR1 DFQATT and CDR2 SNEGSKA (reference sequence). The material sequenced was blood. This chain uses TRBV20-1 with TRBJ2-3; 11 bases map to TRBD1. This receptor was taken from a woman aged 30 to 39 in good health. DNA for the CDR3: TGCAGTGCAAGGACAGGGGGCCGAGGCACAGATACGCAGTATTTT. Amino acid sequence: CSARTGGRGTDTQYF.